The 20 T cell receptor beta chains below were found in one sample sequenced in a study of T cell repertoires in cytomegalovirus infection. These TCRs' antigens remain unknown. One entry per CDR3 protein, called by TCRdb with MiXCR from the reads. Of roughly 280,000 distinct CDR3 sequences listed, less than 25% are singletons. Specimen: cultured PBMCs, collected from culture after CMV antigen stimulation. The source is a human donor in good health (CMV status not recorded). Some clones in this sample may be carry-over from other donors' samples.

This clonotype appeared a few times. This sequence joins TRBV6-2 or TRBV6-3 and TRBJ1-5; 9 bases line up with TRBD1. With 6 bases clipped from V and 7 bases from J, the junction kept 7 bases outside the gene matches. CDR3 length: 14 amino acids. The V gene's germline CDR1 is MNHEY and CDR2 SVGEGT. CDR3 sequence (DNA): TGTGCCAGCAGGCCAGGACAGGGGTGGCAGCCCCAGCATTTT. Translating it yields CASRPGQGWQPQHF.

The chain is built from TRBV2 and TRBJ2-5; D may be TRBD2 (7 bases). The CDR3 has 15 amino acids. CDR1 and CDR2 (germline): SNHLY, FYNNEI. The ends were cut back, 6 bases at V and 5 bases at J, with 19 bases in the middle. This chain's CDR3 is CASREKRGGMETQYF. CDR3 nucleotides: TGTGCCAGCAGGGAGAAGAGGGGGGGGATGGAGACCCAGTACTTC.

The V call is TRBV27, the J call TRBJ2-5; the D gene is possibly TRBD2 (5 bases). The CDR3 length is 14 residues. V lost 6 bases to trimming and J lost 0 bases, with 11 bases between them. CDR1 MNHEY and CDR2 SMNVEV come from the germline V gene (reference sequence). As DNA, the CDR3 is TGTGCCAGCAGAATTAGCGCGTACCAAGAGACCCAGTACTTC. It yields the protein CASRISAYQETQYF.

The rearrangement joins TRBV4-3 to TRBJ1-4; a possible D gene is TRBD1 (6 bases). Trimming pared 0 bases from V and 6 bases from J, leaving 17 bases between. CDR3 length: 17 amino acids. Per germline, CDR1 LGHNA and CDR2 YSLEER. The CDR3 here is CASSQEGWGGEDEKLFF. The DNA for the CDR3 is TGCGCCAGCAGCCAAGAAGGTTGGGGGGGCGAGGATGAAAAACTGTTTTTT.

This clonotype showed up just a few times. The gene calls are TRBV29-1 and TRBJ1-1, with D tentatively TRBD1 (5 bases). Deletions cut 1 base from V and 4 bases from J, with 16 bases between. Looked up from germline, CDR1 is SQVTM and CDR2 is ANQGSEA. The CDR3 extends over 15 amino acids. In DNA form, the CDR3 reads TGCAGCGTTGAAGTCGGTGGGGGGAGAAGCACTGAAGCTTTCTTT. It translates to CSVEVGGGRSTEAFF.

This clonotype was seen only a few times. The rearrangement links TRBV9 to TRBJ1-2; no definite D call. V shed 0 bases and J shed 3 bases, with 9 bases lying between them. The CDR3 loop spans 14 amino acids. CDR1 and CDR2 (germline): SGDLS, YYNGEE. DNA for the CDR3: TGTGCCAGCAGCGTAGGGGTTAGAGACTATGGCTACACCTTC. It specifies CASSVGVRDYGYTF. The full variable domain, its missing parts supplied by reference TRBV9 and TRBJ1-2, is DSGVTQTPKHLITATGQRVTLRCSPRSGDLSVYWYQQSLDQGLQFLIQYYNGEERAKGNILERFSAQQFPDLHSELNLSSLELGDSALYFCASSVGVRDYGYTFGSGTRLTVV.

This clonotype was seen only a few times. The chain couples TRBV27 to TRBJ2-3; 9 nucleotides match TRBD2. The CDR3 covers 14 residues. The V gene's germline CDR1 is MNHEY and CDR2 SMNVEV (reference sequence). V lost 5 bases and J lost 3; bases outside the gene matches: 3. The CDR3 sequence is CASSSGRITDTQYF. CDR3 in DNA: TGTGCCAGCAGTAGCGGGAGGATTACAGATACGCAGTATTTT.

The CDR3 reads CASSLRPPEAFF. The CDR3 coding sequence is TGTGCCAGTAGTCTACGACCCCCCGAAGCTTTCTTT. V usage is TRBV19 and J usage is TRBJ1-1, with D uncertain. V gave up 5 bases and J gave up 8 bases, with 12 bases separating them. CDR3 length: 12 amino acids. In germline, CDR1 is LNHDA, CDR2 SQIVND (reference sequence).

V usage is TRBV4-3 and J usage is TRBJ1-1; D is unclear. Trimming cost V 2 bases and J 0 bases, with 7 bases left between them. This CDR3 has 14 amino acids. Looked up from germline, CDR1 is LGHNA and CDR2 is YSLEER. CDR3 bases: TGCGCCAGCAGCCAATTCGGGGTGAACACTGAAGCTTTCTTT. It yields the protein CASSQFGVNTEAFF.

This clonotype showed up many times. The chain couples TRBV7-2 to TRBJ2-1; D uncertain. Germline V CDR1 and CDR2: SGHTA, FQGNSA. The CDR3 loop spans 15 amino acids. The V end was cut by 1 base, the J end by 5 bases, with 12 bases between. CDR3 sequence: CASSLGKGVNNEQFF. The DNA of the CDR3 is TGTGCCAGCAGCTTAGGGAAGGGTGTCAACAATGAGCAGTTCTTC. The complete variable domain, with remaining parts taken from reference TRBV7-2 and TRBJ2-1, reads GAGVSQSPSNKVTEKGKDVELRCDPISGHTALYWYRQSLGQGLEFLIYFQGNSAPDKSGLPSDRFSAERTGGSVSTLTIQRTQQEDSAVYLCASSLGKGVNNEQFFGPGTRLTVL.

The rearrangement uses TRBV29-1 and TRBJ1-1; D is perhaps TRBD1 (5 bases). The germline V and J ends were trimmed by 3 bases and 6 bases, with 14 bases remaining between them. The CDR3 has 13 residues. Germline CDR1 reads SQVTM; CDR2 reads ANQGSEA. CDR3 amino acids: CSVERVGGAEAFF. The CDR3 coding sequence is TGCAGCGTTGAGAGGGTGGGGGGGGCTGAAGCTTTCTTT. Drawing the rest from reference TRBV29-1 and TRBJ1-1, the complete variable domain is SAVISQKPSRDICQRGTSLTIQCQVDSQVTMMFWYRQQPGQSLTLIATANQGSEATYESGFVIDKFPISRPNLTFSTLTVSNMSPEDSSIYLCSVERVGGAEAFFGQGTRLTVV.

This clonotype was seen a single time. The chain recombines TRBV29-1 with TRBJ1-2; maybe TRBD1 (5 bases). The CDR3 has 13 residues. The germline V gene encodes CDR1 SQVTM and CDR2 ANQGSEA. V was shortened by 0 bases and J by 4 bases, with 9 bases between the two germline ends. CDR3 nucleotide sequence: TGCAGCGTTGAAGAAGAGGGGACCTATGGCTACACCTTC. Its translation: CSVEEEGTYGYTF.

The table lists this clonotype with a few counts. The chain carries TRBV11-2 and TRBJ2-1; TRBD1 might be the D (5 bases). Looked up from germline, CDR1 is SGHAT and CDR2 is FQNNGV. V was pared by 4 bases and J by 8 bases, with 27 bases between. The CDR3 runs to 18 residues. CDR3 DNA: TGTGCCAGCAGCTCTTTAAGTAGTTGGGGCGTATCAGTGGATGAGCAGTTCTTC. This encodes CASSSLSSWGVSVDEQFF. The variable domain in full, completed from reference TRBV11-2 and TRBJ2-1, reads EAGVAQSPRYKIIEKRQSVAFWCNPISGHATLYWYQQILGQGPKLLIQFQNNGVVDDSQLPKDRFSAERLKGVDSTLKIQPAKLEDSAVYLCASSSLSSWGVSVDEQFFGPGTRLTVL.

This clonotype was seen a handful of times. Here the CDR3 DNA reads TGTGCCAGCAGTGAAAGGGTAGCGGGAGCCCCCTCACACACAGATACGCAGTATTTT. This encodes CASSERVAGAPSHTDTQYF. J is TRBJ2-3 and V is TRBV6-1, with 9 nucleotides matching TRBD2. Germline assignment: CDR1 MNHNS and CDR2 SASEGT. The CDR3 consists of 19 residues. Trimming removed 2 bases from V and 2 bases from J; junction bases left unmatched: 14.

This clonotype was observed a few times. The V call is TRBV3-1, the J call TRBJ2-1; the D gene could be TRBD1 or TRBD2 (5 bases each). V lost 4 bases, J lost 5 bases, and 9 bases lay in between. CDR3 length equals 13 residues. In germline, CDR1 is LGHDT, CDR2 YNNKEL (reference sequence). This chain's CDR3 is CASSRGENNEQFF. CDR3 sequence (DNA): TGTGCCAGCAGCCGAGGGGAGAACAATGAGCAGTTCTTC.

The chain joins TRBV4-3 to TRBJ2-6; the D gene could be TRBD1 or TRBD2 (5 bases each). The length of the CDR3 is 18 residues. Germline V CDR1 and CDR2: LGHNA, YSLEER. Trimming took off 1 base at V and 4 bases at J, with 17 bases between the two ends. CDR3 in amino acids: CASSQAPAGASGANVLTF. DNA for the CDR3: TGCGCCAGCAGCCAAGCCCCCGCCGGGGCCTCAGGGGCCAACGTCCTGACTTTC.

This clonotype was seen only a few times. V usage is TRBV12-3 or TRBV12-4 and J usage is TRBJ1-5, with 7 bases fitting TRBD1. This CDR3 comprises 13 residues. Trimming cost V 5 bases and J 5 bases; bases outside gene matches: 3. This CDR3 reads CASSGTDDQPQHF. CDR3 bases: TGTGCCAGCAGTGGGACAGACGATCAGCCCCAGCATTTT.

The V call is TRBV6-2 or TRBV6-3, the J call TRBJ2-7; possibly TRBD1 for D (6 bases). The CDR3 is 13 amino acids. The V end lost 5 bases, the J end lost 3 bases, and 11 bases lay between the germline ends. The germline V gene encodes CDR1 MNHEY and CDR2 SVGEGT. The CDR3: CASSRDNHYEQYV. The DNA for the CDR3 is TGTGCCAGCAGTCGGGACAACCACTACGAGCAGTACGTC.

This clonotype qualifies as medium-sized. CDR3 sequence: CASTLTSGRPGGNEQFF. DNA of the CDR3: TGTGCCAGCACTTTAACTAGCGGGAGACCGGGGGGAAATGAGCAGTTCTTC. The chain carries TRBV25-1 and TRBJ2-1, with 11 bases that match TRBD2. The junction had 15 bases not matched to a gene; V was cut back by 7 bases and J by 7 bases. The CDR3 runs 17 residues. Per germline, CDR1 MGHDK and CDR2 SYGVNS. The complete variable domain, with remaining parts taken from reference TRBV25-1 and TRBJ2-1, reads EADIYQTPRYLVIGTGKKITLECSQTMGHDKMYWYQQDPGMELHLIHYSYGVNSTEKGDLSSESTVSRIRTEHFPLTLESARPSHTSQYLCASTLTSGRPGGNEQFFGPGTRLTVL.

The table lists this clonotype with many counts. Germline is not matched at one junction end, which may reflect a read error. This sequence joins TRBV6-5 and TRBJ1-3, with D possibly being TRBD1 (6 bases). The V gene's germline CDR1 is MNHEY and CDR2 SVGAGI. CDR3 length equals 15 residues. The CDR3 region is CASRYFGGTGNTIYF. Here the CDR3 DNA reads TGTGCCAGCAGATACTTTGGGGGCACTGGAAACACCATATATTTT.